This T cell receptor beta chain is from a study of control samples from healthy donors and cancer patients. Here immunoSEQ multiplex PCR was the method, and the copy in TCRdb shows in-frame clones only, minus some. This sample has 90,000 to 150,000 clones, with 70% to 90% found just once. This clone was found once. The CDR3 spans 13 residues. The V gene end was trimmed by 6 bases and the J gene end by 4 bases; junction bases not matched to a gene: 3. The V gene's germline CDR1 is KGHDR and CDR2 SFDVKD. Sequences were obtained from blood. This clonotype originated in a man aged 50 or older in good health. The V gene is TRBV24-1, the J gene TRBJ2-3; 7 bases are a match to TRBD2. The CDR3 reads CATSKGGPDTQYF. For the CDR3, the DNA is TGTGCCACCAGTAAGGGAGGGCCAGATACGCAGTATTTT.